This passage covers 21 T cell receptor beta chains from one sample sequenced in a study of T cell responses to AZD1222 COVID-19 vaccine. The data were produced by immunoSEQ multiplex PCR, yet TCRdb's version contains in-frame clones alone and is incomplete. The data hold 90,000 to 120,000 clones, with about nine tenths observed a single time. Sequenced material: peripheral blood, taken on day 0 of AZD1222 vaccination. Receptors originate from an adult in good health.

The chain employs TRBV7-9 and TRBJ1-2, with D unresolved. Germline CDR1 SEHNR, CDR2 FQNEAQ (reference sequence). The length of the CDR3 is 10 residues. Trimming removed 9 bases at V and 8 bases at J, with 10 bases between. The chain's CDR3 is CASEVGGYTF. For the CDR3, the DNA is TGTGCCAGTGAGGTGGGGGGCTACACCTTC.

For the CDR3, the DNA is TGTGCCACCAGCGTCCGGGCGCGTGCGAACACCGGGGAGCTGTTTTTT. Amino acid sequence: CATSVRARANTGELFF. The chain couples TRBV15 to TRBJ2-2; no firm D call. The CDR3 has 16 amino acids. V lost 5 bases and J lost 0, with 13 bases in between. The germline CDR1 and CDR2 sequences are LNHNV and YYDKDF (reference sequence). The full variable domain, completed using reference TRBV15 and TRBJ2-2, is DAMVIQNPRYQVTQFGKPVTLSCSQTLNHNVMYWYQQKSSQAPKLLFHYYDKDFNNEADTPDNFQSRRPNTSFCFLDIRSPGLGDTAMYLCATSVRARANTGELFFGEGSRLTVL.

This clone was seen a single time. The chain links TRBV10-2 to TRBJ1-2; 7 nucleotides match TRBD1. Losses at the gene ends were 6 bases for V and 3 bases for J; bases not matched to a gene: 7. Germline V gene lookup returns CDR1 WSHSY and CDR2 SAAADI. The CDR3 consists of 14 residues. Here the CDR3 reads CASRATGVHYGYTF. CDR3 bases: TGCGCCAGCAGAGCTACAGGGGTACACTATGGCTACACCTTC.

By proportion, this clone is medium-sized. The V call is TRBV6-5, the J call TRBJ2-2, with D possibly TRBD2 on 5 matching bases. Germline V gives CDR1 MNHEY, CDR2 SVGAGI. V was pared by 0 bases and J by 5 bases, with 10 bases between. The CDR3 has 15 residues. CDR3 DNA: TGTGCCAGCAGTTACTCTCCCGAGGGTACCGGGGAGCTGTTTTTT. Its protein product is CASSYSPEGTGELFF.

The chain is built from TRBV18 and TRBJ2-1; D might be TRBD1 (5 bases). V was shortened by 2 bases and J by 9 bases, with 11 bases between the two germline ends. Germline V gene sequence: CDR1 KGHSH, CDR2 LQKENI. The CDR3 is 13 amino acids. CDR3 protein: CASSPAREGEQFF. CDR3 nucleotide sequence: TGTGCCAGCTCACCAGCCAGGGAAGGTGAGCAGTTCTTC.

The genes are TRBV7-3 and TRBJ2-3; D perhaps matches TRBD1 (5 bases). Germline V gene sequence: CDR1 SGHTA, CDR2 FQGTGA. The CDR3 covers 15 residues. Trimming pared 2 bases from V and 0 bases from J, leaving 9 bases between. This CDR3 reads CASSLHGASTDTQYF. The CDR3 bases are TGTGCCAGCAGCTTACATGGGGCTAGCACAGATACGCAGTATTTT. Combining the CDR3 with reference TRBV7-3 and TRBJ2-3 gives the whole variable domain GAGVSQTPSNKVTEKGKYVELRCDPISGHTALYWYRQSLGQGPEFLIYFQGTGAADDSGLPNDRFFAVRPEGSVSTLKIQRTERGDSAVYLCASSLHGASTDTQYFGPGTRLTVL.

CDR3 DNA: TGTGCCAGCAGTTACTCCGGGACTAGAGATAAGTATTTT. Translation gives CASSYSGTRDKYF. V is TRBV6-2 or TRBV6-3 and J is TRBJ2-3, with 8 bases that match TRBD2. The CDR3 covers 13 residues. The V and J ends lost 0 bases and 13 bases, in that order; junction bases with no gene match: 6. Per the germline V gene, CDR1 is MNHEY and CDR2 is SVGEGT.

The chain recombines TRBV6-2 or TRBV6-3 with TRBJ1-4; perhaps TRBD1 as D (5 bases). The ends were cut back, 0 bases at V and 5 bases at J, with 16 bases in the middle. This CDR3 is 17 amino acids long. The germline CDR1 and CDR2 sequences are MNHEY and SVGEGT. Here the CDR3 reads CASSYSTLGATNEKLFF. DNA of the CDR3: TGTGCCAGCAGTTACTCGACTTTAGGGGCGACGAATGAAAAACTGTTTTTT.

This chain connects TRBV7-2 to TRBJ2-7, with 15 bases identical to TRBD2. V lost 5 bases and J lost 9; bases outside the gene matches: 11. The CDR3 has 16 amino acids. Germline V lookup: CDR1 SGHTA, CDR2 FQGNSA. The CDR3 sequence: CASSPRTSGGELAQYF. In DNA, the CDR3 is TGTGCCAGCAGCCCAAGGACTAGCGGGGGGGAATTGGCGCAGTACTTC.

This rearrangement joins TRBV6-1 to TRBJ1-1, with a weak D call TRBD1 (5 bases). The CDR3 consists of 14 residues. Germline values: CDR1 MNHNS, CDR2 SASEGT. Trimming cost V 1 base and J 7 bases, with 13 bases left between them. The CDR3 DNA reads TGTGCCAGCAGTGAAGGGGGGGGACGGATTGAAGCTTTCTTT. Its translation: CASSEGGGRIEAFF.

Regarding this clone: One end of the junction does not line up with germline, which may come from a read error. The genes are TRBV27 and TRBJ2-5; D perhaps matches TRBD2 (5 bases). The V gene's germline CDR1 is MNHEY and CDR2 SMNVEV (reference sequence). The CDR3 totals 12 residues. DNA for the CDR3: TGTGCCACCAGGAGAGCTAGCCGACCCCCTCACTTC. Translation: CATRRASRPPHF.

This clone was detected many times. V gene TRBV4-3 combines with J gene TRBJ1-1, with TRBD1 identical over 12 bases. CDR1 LGHNA and CDR2 YSLEER come from the germline V gene. CDR3 length: 17 amino acids. The junction had 8 bases not matched to a gene; V was cut back by 0 bases and J by 6 bases. The CDR3 nucleotides are TGCGCCAGCAGCCAAGAGGGACAGGGGGCGCTTCAGCCTGAAGCTTTCTTT. It codes for CASSQEGQGALQPEAFF.

The rearrangement uses TRBV3-1 (or the pseudogene TRBV3-2) and TRBJ1-2; D uncertain. The CDR3 runs to 15 residues. From germline, CDR1 is LGHDT and CDR2 YNNKEL (reference sequence). V was cut by 6 bases and J by 4 bases, with 18 bases left in between. The CDR3 sequence is CASRPTLSGSYGYTF. The CDR3 region has the DNA TGTGCCAGCAGACCGACACTCTCGGGGAGCTATGGCTACACCTTC.

This clone showed up just a few times. The rearrangement uses TRBV4-2 and TRBJ2-5, with D unclear. V dropped 4 bases and J dropped 2 bases, with 5 bases sitting between them. CDR3 size: 12 residues. Germline CDR1 reads LGHNA; CDR2 reads YNFKEQ. The CDR3 DNA sequence: TGTGCCAGCAGCCGCGCTCAAGAGACCCAGTACTTC. Translating gives CASSRAQETQYF.

The chain has TRBV3-1 (or the pseudogene TRBV3-2) and TRBJ2-1; D is perhaps TRBD1 or TRBD2 (5 bases each). Trimming stripped 4 bases from V and 7 bases from J, with 11 bases between. The CDR3 spans 13 residues. Germline loops: CDR1 LGHDT, CDR2 YNNKEL (reference sequence). Written as DNA, the CDR3 is TGTGCCAGCAGCCGGGACCTTCGAAATGAGCAGTTCTTC. Protein: CASSRDLRNEQFF.

The count of this clone is one. The chain is built from TRBV30 and TRBJ1-2; weak D call: TRBD1 (6 bases). The V end lost 2 bases, the J end lost 7 bases, and 14 bases lay between the germline ends. The CDR3 is made up of 13 amino acids. Per germline, CDR1 GTSNPN and CDR2 SVGIG (reference sequence). CDR3 sequence: CAWSLGQIFGYTF. In nucleotides, the CDR3 is TGTGCCTGGAGTCTTGGACAGATTTTTGGCTACACCTTC.

V usage is TRBV6-5 and J usage is TRBJ2-7; no definite D call. Germline assignment: CDR1 MNHEY and CDR2 SVGAGI. The CDR3 contains 12 residues. V was cut by 2 bases and J by 7 bases, with 9 bases left in between. The CDR3 protein is CASSYTGVEQYF. In DNA form, the CDR3 reads TGTGCCAGCAGTTACACCGGTGTGGAGCAGTACTTC.

This clone was seen once. The chain joins TRBV6-6 to TRBJ1-2; D not certain. V lost 0 bases and J lost 0, with 11 bases in between. The CDR3 loop spans 16 amino acids. CDR1 MNHNY and CDR2 SVGAGI come from the germline V gene (reference sequence). CDR3 bases: TGTGCCAGCAGTTACTCACCACAAACAGCTAACTATGGCTACACCTTC. Translating gives CASSYSPQTANYGYTF.

The gene calls are TRBV30 and TRBJ1-1; 7 bases match TRBD1. Germline CDR1 reads GTSNPN; CDR2 reads SVGIG (reference sequence). The CDR3 extends over 12 amino acids. V trimming: 7 bases; J trimming: 8 bases; junction bases outside the gene matches: 10. CDR3 nucleotides: TGTGCCTTAAAGTCCGGGACAGCGGAAGCTTTCTTT. It is translated as CALKSGTAEAFF. The variable domain in full, with the rest retrieved from reference TRBV30 and TRBJ1-1, is SQTIHQWPATLVQPVGSPLSLECTVEGTSNPNLYWYRQAAGRGLQLLFYSVGIGQISSEVPQNLSASRPQDRQFILSSKKLLLSDSGFYLCALKSGTAEAFFGQGTRLTVV.

This chain links TRBV15 with TRBJ2-7; 12 bases map to TRBD1. CDR3 size: 17 residues. Germline V gene data show CDR1 as LNHNV and CDR2 as YYDKDF (reference sequence). The V and J ends lost 0 bases and 4 bases, in that order; junction bases with no gene match: 7. The CDR3 spells CATSRDPMGQGAYEQYF. The CDR3, as DNA: TGTGCCACCAGCAGAGATCCCATGGGACAGGGGGCATACGAGCAGTACTTC.

The chain employs TRBV12-5 and TRBJ2-1, with 10 bases lining up with TRBD2. The CDR3 is 16 amino acids. Germline values: CDR1 LGHNT, CDR2 FRNRAP. Germline trimming cut 5 bases from V and 8 bases from J; bases unmatched to any gene: 12. This chain's CDR3 is CASGPSIAGGSDEQFF. The CDR3 DNA is TGTGCTAGTGGTCCATCCATAGCGGGGGGTTCGGATGAGCAGTTCTTC.